This T cell receptor (beta chain) emerged from a study of T-cell reconstitution after alpha-beta-depleted transplantation in children. This clonotype was counted only a few times. Preparation of the TCRbeta library was carried out with unique molecular identifiers. TCRdb re-derived calls from the PCR reads in MiXCR, one entry per CDR3 protein. The top ten hold about 5.6% of the sample, which has about 460,000 distinct CDR3 sequences, around 13% seen once. Germline V gene sequence: CDR1 SGDLS, CDR2 YYNGEE. This CDR3 has 15 residues. With 5 bases clipped from V and 4 bases from J, the junction kept 9 bases outside the gene matches.

The chain is built from TRBV9 and TRBJ2-5; 9 nucleotides align to TRBD2. This specimen was PBMCs from the stem cell graft donor, taken from the stem cell graft. This TCR was sampled from a human donor who donated a stem cell graft to a child with combined immunodeficiency. The CDR3 DNA reads as TGTGCCAGCAGTCCCGGACTAGCGCGGGGAGAGACCCAGTACTTC. This codes for CASSPGLARGETQYF.